The 5 T cell receptor beta chains below were found in one sample sequenced in a study of PD-1 blockade in mismatch repair-deficient tumors. The data were produced by immunoSEQ multiplex PCR, yet TCRdb's version contains in-frame clones alone and is incomplete. The table includes around 51,000 clones, over 70% detected once. Here the sequenced sample was peripheral blood, taken around 19 weeks after starting pembrolizumab. The receptors were gathered from an adult with mismatch repair-deficient cancer.

The CDR3 loop reads CASSFGVLGDTQYF. The CDR3 DNA sequence: TGTGCCAGCAGCTTCGGGGTGCTCGGAGATACGCAGTATTTT. The chain carries TRBV7-3 and TRBJ2-3; a weak D match, TRBD2 (5 bases). Looked up from germline, CDR1 is SGHTA and CDR2 is FQGTGA. V lost 3 bases to trimming and J lost 5 bases, with 12 bases between them. The CDR3 is 14 residues long.

J is TRBJ1-5 and V is TRBV19, with no clear D. CDR1 is LNHDA and CDR2 is SQIVND in the germline V gene (reference sequence). V lost 2 bases and J lost 6, with 5 bases in between. The CDR3 totals 12 residues. The CDR3 spells CASSIISQPQHF. The CDR3 DNA sequence: TGTGCCAGTAGTATAATCTCTCAGCCCCAGCATTTT.

This clone has only one observation. The chain employs TRBV9 and TRBJ2-4, with D perhaps TRBD2 (6 bases). Germline V gives CDR1 SGDLS, CDR2 YYNGEE. This CDR3 region has 13 residues. V lost 1 base and J 7 bases, leaving 9 bases between the germline ends. The CDR3 region is CASSVRGGNIQYF. DNA of the CDR3: TGTGCCAGCAGCGTACGCGGAGGGAACATTCAGTACTTC.

The chain uses TRBV7-3 and TRBJ1-1, with D maybe TRBD1 (6 bases). CDR1 is SGHTA, CDR2 FQGTGA, per germline. The CDR3 has 13 residues. V was pared by 8 bases and J by 1 base, with 11 bases between. The CDR3 region has the DNA TGTGCCAGCTCCTCGGGGGCGAACACTGAAGCTTTCTTT. Its protein product is CASSSGANTEAFF.

The rearrangement joins TRBV13 to TRBJ2-1; D remains unclear. Trimming shortened V by 5 bases and J by 4 bases, and 12 bases separated the two germline ends. CDR3 length: 14 amino acids. Germline V gives CDR1 PRHDT, CDR2 FYEKMQ (reference sequence). The CDR3 region is CASSTQDLYNEQFF. The CDR3 nucleotides are TGTGCCAGCAGCACCCAGGACCTGTACAATGAGCAGTTCTTC.